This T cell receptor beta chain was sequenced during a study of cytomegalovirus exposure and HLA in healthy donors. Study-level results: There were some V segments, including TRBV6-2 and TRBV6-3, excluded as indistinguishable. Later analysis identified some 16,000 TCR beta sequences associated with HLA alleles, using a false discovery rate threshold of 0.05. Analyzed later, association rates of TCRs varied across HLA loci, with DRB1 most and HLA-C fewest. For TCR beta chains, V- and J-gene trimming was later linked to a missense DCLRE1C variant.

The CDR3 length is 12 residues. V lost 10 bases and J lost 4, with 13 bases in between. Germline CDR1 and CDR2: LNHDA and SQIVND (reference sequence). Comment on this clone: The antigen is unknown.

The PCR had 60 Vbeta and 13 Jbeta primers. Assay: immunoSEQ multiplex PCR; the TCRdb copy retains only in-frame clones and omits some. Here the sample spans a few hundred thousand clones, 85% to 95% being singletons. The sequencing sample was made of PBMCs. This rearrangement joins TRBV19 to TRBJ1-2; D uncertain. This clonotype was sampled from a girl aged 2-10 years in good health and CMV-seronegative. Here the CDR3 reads CATNLGSYGYTF. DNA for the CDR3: TGTGCCACCAACCTCGGGAGCTATGGCTACACCTTC.